A single T cell receptor beta chain is shown here with its context. What it recognizes is unknown. This record comes from a study of PD-L1 blockade in urothelial cancer. Study background: In the patient group, twenty-five of 29 were males with bladder-origin urothelial cancer. After treatment start, blood was analyzed at 3 weeks (second dose) and at 6 weeks. Study results and limitations: The study found that durable-benefit patients expanded tumor-associated blood clones more at 3 weeks.

Locally advanced or metastatic urothelial carcinoma affected all patients. This CDR3 has 13 residues. With V trimmed by 0 bases and J by 14 bases, 7 bases remained unmatched. In germline, CDR1 is LNHNV, CDR2 YYDKDF (reference sequence). TCRdb's table, derived via immunoSEQ multiplex PCR, lists solely in-frame clones and lacks some. Altogether tens of thousands of clones are present, roughly 80% being singletons, with the ten largest covering 2.5% to 3%. The material sequenced was PBMCs, taken around atezolizumab (anti-PD-L1) treatment. This receptor was obtained from a man in his 70s with urothelial cancer. This chain uses TRBV15 with TRBJ2-3, with TRBD2 matching over 8 bases. In nucleotides, the CDR3 is TGTGCCACCAGCAGAGATAGAGCGGGAGTAAGGTATTTT. Amino acid sequence: CATSRDRAGVRYF.